Below, 29 T cell receptor beta chains from the same sample are listed, as sequenced in a study of cytomegalovirus exposure and HLA in healthy donors. The PCR ran on 60 Vbeta and 13 Jbeta primers. Clones were read by immunoSEQ multiplex PCR, and TCRdb kept only the in-frame ones, dropping some. The sample includes fewer than 130,000 clones, approximately 86% of them seen just once. Sequencing used PBMCs. These receptors were taken from a man aged 40-55 years in good health and CMV-seronegative.

The V and J genes are TRBV6-5 and TRBJ1-1, with D maybe TRBD1 (5 bases). The V end lost 6 bases, the J end lost 4 bases, and 12 bases lay between the germline ends. The germline CDR1 and CDR2 sequences are MNHEY and SVGAGI. The CDR3 consists of 13 residues. Here the CDR3 DNA reads TGTGCCAGCAGAAGAGACAGTAGCACTGAAGCTTTCTTT. Translated: CASRRDSSTEAFF.

Notes on this clone: A read error may account for a junction end that differs from germline. The chain links TRBV5-4 to TRBJ2-5, with D possibly TRBD1 on 5 matching bases. Looked up from germline, CDR1 is SGHNT and CDR2 is YYREEE (reference sequence). This CDR3 spans 13 amino acids. The CDR3 loop is CVSSFKGVETQYF. In DNA form, the CDR3 reads TGTGTCAGCAGCTTCAAAGGGGTCGAGACCCAGTACTTC.

The rearrangement links TRBV18 to TRBJ1-5, with 9 bases fitting TRBD1. CDR1 KGHSH and CDR2 LQKENI come from the germline V gene. The CDR3 has 15 residues. The J segment lost 9 bases and the V segment lost 3 bases, leaving 9 bases of the junction unmatched. In nucleotides, the CDR3 is TGTGCCAGCTCACCGAAGGACAGGGGTATGATGCCCCAGCATTTT. The encoded protein is CASSPKDRGMMPQHF.

The gene calls are TRBV5-1 and TRBJ2-7; 8 nucleotides agree with TRBD1. The CDR3 is 20 residues long. With V trimmed by 0 bases and J by 5 bases, 22 bases remained unmatched. Germline CDR1 and CDR2: SGHRS and YFSETQ. The CDR3 loop reads CASSLGPSGTGIEVFDEQYF. CDR3 coding DNA: TGCGCCAGCAGCTTGGGTCCCTCCGGGACAGGCATTGAGGTGTTCGACGAGCAGTACTTC.

This clone appeared once. The V gene is TRBV6-5, the J gene TRBJ1-5; D gene ambiguous. CDR3 length: 13 residues. The V gene lost 3 bases and the J gene lost 7 bases, with 10 bases spanning the gap. Germline V gene sequence: CDR1 MNHEY, CDR2 SVGAGI. The CDR3 DNA is TGTGCCAGCAGTTATACCAGGTACCAGCCCCAGCATTTT. This translates into CASSYTRYQPQHF.

The chain employs TRBV5-1 and TRBJ2-7; 12 bases align to TRBD1. This CDR3 is 16 amino acids long. Germline trimming cut 0 bases from V and 3 bases from J; bases unmatched to any gene: 4. Germline V CDR1 and CDR2: SGHRS, YFSETQ. The CDR3 sequence: CASSLGDRGRNYEQYF. CDR3 DNA sequence: TGCGCCAGCAGCTTGGGGGACAGGGGGCGAAACTACGAGCAGTACTTC.

This clone showed up just once. This sequence joins TRBV5-5 and TRBJ1-5; D not certain. Germline V CDR1 and CDR2: SGHKS, YYEKEE (reference sequence). This CDR3 has 14 amino acids. V gave up 1 base and J gave up 4 bases, with 9 bases separating them. CDR3 amino acids: CASSLLVGNQPQHF. In DNA form, the CDR3 reads TGTGCCAGCAGCTTGTTGGTCGGGAATCAGCCCCAGCATTTT.

V is TRBV2 and J is TRBJ1-1; D gene uncertain. CDR3 size: 13 residues. Germline lookup yields CDR1 SNHLY and CDR2 FYNNEI. Between the trimmed V and J ends, which lost 4 bases and 0 bases, there was a span of 6 bases. Here the CDR3 DNA reads TGTGCCAGCAGTGGACACATGAACACTGAAGCTTTCTTT. Translation gives CASSGHMNTEAFF.

The chain uses TRBV6-5 and TRBJ1-1; D is possibly TRBD1 (6 bases). The CDR3 sequence is 14 residues long. V was cut by 2 bases and J by 3 bases, with 10 bases left in between. The germline gives CDR1 MNHEY, CDR2 SVGAGI. DNA for the CDR3: TGTGCCAGCAGTTACAAGGGGGTGCACACTGAAGCTTTCTTT. It is translated as CASSYKGVHTEAFF.

This chain connects TRBV30 to TRBJ1-2, with D tentatively TRBD1 (6 bases). Trimming took 2 bases from V and 13 from J, leaving 17 bases between them. There are 12 residues in the CDR3. CDR1 and CDR2 (germline): GTSNPN, SVGIG (reference sequence). The CDR3 DNA sequence: TGTGCCTGGAGTCCACAGGGTCTCTCCCCCACCTTC. Its protein product is CAWSPQGLSPTF. The full variable domain, with the rest looked up from reference TRBV30 and TRBJ1-2, is SQTIHQWPATLVQPVGSPLSLECTVEGTSNPNLYWYRQAAGRGLQLLFYSVGIGQISSEVPQNLSASRPQDRQFILSSKKLLLSDSGFYLCAWSPQGLSPTFGSGTRLTVV.

V is TRBV7-9 and J is TRBJ1-4, with a tentative D call TRBD1 (6 bases). The V gene's germline CDR1 is SEHNR and CDR2 FQNEAQ (reference sequence). CDR3 length: 15 amino acids. The germline V and J ends were trimmed by 0 bases and 14 bases, with 19 bases remaining between them. CDR3 region: CASSLASPQGIRLFF. CDR3 bases: TGTGCCAGCAGCTTAGCATCCCCTCAGGGGATAAGGCTGTTTTTT.

V gene TRBV7-9 combines with J gene TRBJ2-7; TRBD1 aligns across 8 bases. V lost 5 bases to trimming and J lost 3 bases; unmatched junction nucleotides: 9. The germline V gene encodes CDR1 SEHNR and CDR2 FQNEAQ (reference sequence). The CDR3 extends over 15 amino acids. The CDR3 DNA reads as TGTGCCAGCAGCCCACCCGGACAGGGAAACTACGAGCAGTACTTC. Protein sequence: CASSPPGQGNYEQYF. Based on the CDR3 plus reference TRBV7-9 and TRBJ2-7, the full variable domain is DTGVSQNPRHKITKRGQNVTFRCDPISEHNRLYWYRQTLGQGPEFLTYFQNEAQLEKSRLLSDRFSAERPKGSFSTLEIQRTEQGDSAMYLCASSPPGQGNYEQYFGPGTRLTVT.

The CDR3: CASSFTGWNSPLHF. In DNA form, the CDR3 reads TGTGCCAGCAGCTTTACAGGGTGGAATTCACCCCTCCACTTT. The V gene is TRBV11-2, the J gene TRBJ1-6, with D maybe TRBD1 (6 bases). The germline V gene has CDR1 SGHAT and CDR2 FQNNGV. The length of the CDR3 is 14 residues. The germline V and J ends were trimmed by 3 bases and 7 bases, with 10 bases remaining between them.

The V call is TRBV6-1, the J call TRBJ2-3; TRBD2 matches 7 bases. The V gene's germline CDR1 is MNHNS and CDR2 SASEGT. The CDR3 totals 14 residues. Trimming removed 6 bases from V and 0 bases from J; junction bases left unmatched: 3. The CDR3 here is CASSSSGSTDTQYF. The CDR3 DNA follows: TGTGCCAGCAGCTCTAGCGGAAGCACAGATACGCAGTATTTT.

The chain links TRBV2 to TRBJ1-6; 7 positions agree with TRBD1. Trimming at V came to 6 bases and at J to 7 bases, leaving 9 bases not matched to a gene. The V gene's germline CDR1 is SNHLY and CDR2 FYNNEI. The CDR3 sequence is 15 residues long. The CDR3 DNA reads as TGTGCCAGCAGAGTCCGGGACAGCGAAAATTCACCCCTCCACTTT. It codes for CASRVRDSENSPLHF.

The chain is built from TRBV15 and TRBJ1-5; D uncertain. The CDR3 has 13 amino acids. From germline, CDR1 is LNHNV and CDR2 YYDKDF (reference sequence). Trimming cost V 4 bases and J 3 bases, with 7 bases left between them. The CDR3: CATSTGPNQPQHF. The CDR3 nucleotides are TGTGCCACCAGCACCGGTCCCAATCAGCCCCAGCATTTT.

The chain employs TRBV30 and TRBJ2-5; 10 bases agree with TRBD1. The CDR3 covers 17 residues. V shed 4 bases, J shed 2 bases, and the junction held 13 bases outside the gene matches. CDR1 is GTSNPN and CDR2 is SVGIG in the germline V gene (reference sequence). CDR3 residues: CAWTRDRGSVPQETQYF. The CDR3 DNA reads TGTGCCTGGACTCGGGACAGGGGATCGGTCCCACAAGAGACCCAGTACTTC.

This chain uses TRBV10-3 with TRBJ2-5; 12 nucleotides agree with TRBD1. Losses at the gene ends were 10 bases for V and 5 bases for J; bases not matched to a gene: 5. CDR1 is ENHRY, CDR2 SYGVKD, per germline. The CDR3 covers 13 residues. The CDR3 sequence is CATGTGGLETQYF. The CDR3 region has the DNA TGTGCCACTGGGACAGGGGGCCTCGAGACCCAGTACTTC.

CDR3 in DNA: TGTGCCAGCAGGGCGACAGTTAGCTCTGGAAACACCATATATTTT. It specifies CASRATVSSGNTIYF. This chain joins TRBV2 and TRBJ1-3; possibly TRBD1 for D (5 bases). The CDR3 spans 15 residues. Germline CDR1 is SNHLY and CDR2 is FYNNEI. V shed 6 bases and J shed 0 bases, with 12 bases lying between them.

The gene calls are TRBV18 and TRBJ2-7, with D perhaps TRBD1 (6 bases). V was trimmed by 2 bases and J by 2 bases, leaving 16 bases between them. CDR1 and CDR2 (germline): KGHSH, LQKENI. This CDR3 spans 16 amino acids. The CDR3 region has the DNA TGTGCCAGCTCACCAATCCAGGGGTTGTCGACCTACGAGCAGTACTTC. Encoded protein: CASSPIQGLSTYEQYF. Variable domain in full (rest from reference TRBV18 and TRBJ2-7): NAGVMQNPRHLVRRRGQEARLRCSPMKGHSHVYWYRQLPEEGLKFMVYLQKENIIDESGMPKERFSAEFPKEGPSILRIQQVVRGDSAAYFCASSPIQGLSTYEQYFGPGTRLTVT.

This clone was seen just once. The rearrangement uses TRBV6-5 and TRBJ2-5; 7 bases are a match to TRBD2. CDR1 and CDR2 (germline): MNHEY, SVGAGI. This CDR3 is 15 amino acids long. The ends lost 3 bases at V and 3 bases at J; junction bases unmatched: 7. The CDR3 loop reads CASSYWASGEETQYF. The CDR3, as DNA: TGTGCCAGCAGTTATTGGGCTAGCGGAGAAGAGACCCAGTACTTC.

This chain uses TRBV5-5 with TRBJ1-2; TRBD1 might be the D (5 bases). Trimming cost V 4 bases and J 6 bases, with 10 bases left between them. The germline V gene has CDR1 SGHKS and CDR2 YYEKEE (reference sequence). The CDR3 spans 12 residues. CDR3 sequence reads: CASSQTENGYTF. The CDR3 DNA is TGTGCCAGCAGCCAGACAGAAAATGGCTACACCTTC.

This chain joins TRBV7-8 and TRBJ1-1; 10 bases align to TRBD1. V lost 3 bases and J lost 0; bases outside the gene matches: 10. Germline CDR1 SGHVS, CDR2 FQNEAQ. The CDR3 consists of 18 residues. The CDR3 DNA follows: TGTGCCAGCAGCTTTCCCCGGGACAGGGGATTCATGAACACTGAAGCTTTCTTT. Protein: CASSFPRDRGFMNTEAFF. Drawing the rest from reference TRBV7-8 and TRBJ1-1, the complete variable domain is GAGVSQSPRYKVAKRGQDVALRCDPISGHVSLFWYQQALGQGPEFLTYFQNEAQLDKSGLPSDRFFAERPEGSVSTLKIQRTQQEDSAVYLCASSFPRDRGFMNTEAFFGQGTRLTVV.

CDR3 nucleotide sequence: TGTGCCAGCAGCTTACCAGGGGATGCCCTAAATTCACCCCTCCACTTT. This codes for CASSLPGDALNSPLHF. The chain uses TRBV7-2 and TRBJ1-6; D is perhaps TRBD1 (6 bases). V gave up 2 bases and J gave up 7 bases, with 15 bases separating them. The CDR3 length is 16 residues. Germline V gives CDR1 SGHTA, CDR2 FQGNSA. The full variable domain, with the rest looked up from reference TRBV7-2 and TRBJ1-6, is GAGVSQSPSNKVTEKGKDVELRCDPISGHTALYWYRQSLGQGLEFLIYFQGNSAPDKSGLPSDRFSAERTGGSVSTLTIQRTQQEDSAVYLCASSLPGDALNSPLHFGNGTRLTVT.

CDR3 coding DNA: TGCGCCAGCAGTATCGGACAGGGAGGGACAGATACGCAGTATTTT. Encoded protein: CASSIGQGGTDTQYF. The chain carries TRBV5-1 and TRBJ2-3; D may be TRBD1 (8 bases). The V gene lost 5 bases and the J gene lost 3 bases, with 16 bases spanning the gap. The CDR3 covers 15 residues. Per the germline V gene, CDR1 is SGHRS and CDR2 is YFSETQ.

The V call is TRBV11-2, the J call TRBJ1-5, with 8 bases identical to TRBD1. V dropped 5 bases and J dropped 9; count of bases not matched to a gene: 6. The germline V gene encodes CDR1 SGHAT and CDR2 FQNNGV. The CDR3 spans 13 residues. This chain's CDR3 is CASSQTGAGPQHF. The CDR3 coding sequence is TGTGCCAGCAGCCAGACAGGGGCCGGGCCCCAGCATTTT.

The DNA of the CDR3 is TGTGCCAGCAGCTTACTAGCGGGGGAAGGGGAGCAGTTCTTC. It codes for CASSLLAGEGEQFF. The rearrangement links TRBV7-9 to TRBJ2-1; 10 bases map to TRBD2. The J segment lost 10 bases and the V segment lost 2 bases, leaving 5 bases of the junction unmatched. From germline, CDR1 is SEHNR and CDR2 FQNEAQ (reference sequence). CDR3 size: 14 residues.

The chain couples TRBV7-2 to TRBJ1-2; TRBD1 aligns across 8 bases. There are 14 residues in the CDR3. Germline values: CDR1 SGHTA, CDR2 FQGNSA. V dropped 1 base and J dropped 4; count of bases not matched to a gene: 2. CDR3 protein: CASSLEDRVYGYTF. The CDR3 bases are TGTGCCAGCAGCTTAGAGGACAGGGTCTATGGCTACACCTTC.

V gene TRBV6-5 combines with J gene TRBJ1-1, with 8 bases fitting TRBD1. V lost 5 bases and J lost 3; bases outside the gene matches: 2. The CDR3 runs to 13 residues. Germline V gene lookup returns CDR1 MNHEY and CDR2 SVGAGI. Written as DNA, the CDR3 is TGTGCCAGCAGTCTCAGGGGGCACACTGAAGCTTTCTTT. Translated, it gives CASSLRGHTEAFF.